This T cell receptor (beta chain) was sequenced for a study of T cell responses to AZD1222 COVID-19 vaccine. As for the study in general: Timing groups of about 4 and about 12 weeks for second doses were pooled.

The repertoire was sequenced with immunoSEQ multiplex PCR; TCRdb's copy has only in-frame clones and lacks some. The sample lists 90,000 to 100,000 clones, approximately 90% seen once, with just under 3% in the top ten. As for this clone: As yet, its antigen is unknown.

Study-wide results and caveats: Clonal diversity may have been underestimated, and the donors were mostly white British, with more females than males. Elevations in Spike-specific TCR breadth and depth followed administration of two AZD1222 doses. Researchers took repertoire samples only after the peak T cell response had come.

This CDR3 has 15 amino acids. The V end was cut by 0 bases, the J end by 1 base, with 11 bases between. Germline V gene lookup returns CDR1 SGHDT and CDR2 YYEEEE. The chain links TRBV5-6 to TRBJ2-7; D is ambiguous. The input for sequencing was peripheral blood, taken on day 0 of AZD1222 vaccination. The TCR originated in an adult in good health. CDR3 sequence: CASSLALGRSYEQYF. In DNA, the CDR3 is TGTGCCAGCAGCTTGGCGCTAGGTCGTTCCTACGAGCAGTACTTC. Complete variable domain (other parts from reference TRBV5-6 and TRBJ2-7): DAGVTQSPTHLIKTRGQQVTLRCSPKSGHDTVSWYQQALGQGPQFIFQYYEEEERQRGNFPDRFSGHQFPNYSSELNVNALLLGDSALYLCASSLALGRSYEQYFGPGTRLTVT.